The text below deals with one T cell receptor (beta chain). The antigen is unknown. This record comes from a study of cytomegalovirus exposure and HLA in healthy donors. Study-wide points: Trimming of TCR beta V- and J-genes showed a link, identified in a later analysis, to a missense DCLRE1C variant. Most of the TCR beta V segments (in an earlier analysis) were productive either about 87% or about 30% of the time. In a later analysis, TCR association rates varied by HLA locus: DRB1 most, HLA-C fewest.

All donors participated as healthy donors of bone marrow. Germline CDR1 reads SGDLS; CDR2 reads YYNGEE. The CDR3 runs to 14 residues. V lost 3 bases and J lost 11, with 20 bases in between. Amplification used 60 Vbeta primers and 13 Jbeta primers. Sequencing was performed with immunoSEQ multiplex PCR; in TCRdb, only in-frame clones are kept and a portion is missing. The table has fewer than 140,000 clones, over 75% seen once. The receptor's source is a man aged 55-75 years in good health and CMV-seronegative. Sample: PBMCs. The rearrangement links TRBV9 to TRBJ1-1; D unclear. DNA for the CDR3: TGTGCCAGCAGCGAGGGTCCCGGAGGTACCCCGGCTTTCTTT. Translated: CASSEGPGGTPAFF.